This paragraph covers one TCR beta chain sequence. With 5 bases clipped from V and 7 bases from J, the junction kept 17 bases outside the gene matches. This CDR3 region has 16 residues. Germline V gene data show CDR1 as MNHEY and CDR2 as SVGEGT. This record comes from a study of blood T cells in healthy people across ages. Together with a sample-barcoded 5' primer, a J-beta primer mix was included in a second PCR lasting about 7 to 11 cycles. From the 5' RACE reads, TCRdb called clonotypes with MiXCR, one entry per CDR3 protein. Of roughly 1.5 million distinct CDR3 sequences listed, 35% to 45% were seen once; the top ten hold around 4%.

V gene TRBV6-2 or TRBV6-3 combines with J gene TRBJ2-7, with TRBD2 identical over 7 bases. Sample: blood. This clonotype originated in a woman under 30 in good health. This CDR3 is CASSPVKGLPNNEQYF. DNA of the CDR3: TGTGCCAGCAGTCCCGTGAAGGGACTACCGAACAATGAGCAGTACTTC.